This T cell receptor (beta chain) was identified during a study of OX40 agonist ivuxolimab in advanced cancers. Study as a whole: Ivuxolimab, an agonist antibody against OX40 (CD134), was given to patients. Every 2 weeks, patients received ivuxolimab intravenously, dosed at 0.01 to 10 mg/kg. The dose-escalation cohort had hepatocellular carcinoma, melanoma, renal cell or head and neck cancer.

Study-wide results and limits: Antigen specificity of clonally expanded peripheral T cells was not established.

This CDR3 is 14 amino acids long. V lost 1 base and J lost 5; bases outside the gene matches: 4. CDR1 and CDR2 (germline): LNHDA, SQIVND (reference sequence). Only in-frame clones appear in the TCRdb table, and some are missing; sequencing was by immunoSEQ multiplex PCR. The table records about 50,000 clones, roughly four fifths of them present only once. Comment on this clone: What it binds is not known.

The source was CD4+ or CD8+ T cells sorted from blood, collected in a trial of the OX40 agonist ivuxolimab. This receptor was taken from an adult with an advanced solid tumor such as melanoma, head and neck, liver or kidney cancer. The genes are TRBV19 and TRBJ1-1; TRBD1 aligns across 7 bases. The CDR3 protein is CASSIGGGRTEAFF. The CDR3 DNA reads TGTGCCAGTAGTATAGGAGGGGGCAGGACTGAAGCTTTCTTT. Drawing the rest from reference TRBV19 and TRBJ1-1, the complete variable domain is DGGITQSPKYLFRKEGQNVTLSCEQNLNHDAMYWYRQDPGQGLRLIYYSQIVNDFQKGDIAEGYSVSREKKESFPLTVTSAQKNPTAFYLCASSIGGGRTEAFFGQGTRLTVV.